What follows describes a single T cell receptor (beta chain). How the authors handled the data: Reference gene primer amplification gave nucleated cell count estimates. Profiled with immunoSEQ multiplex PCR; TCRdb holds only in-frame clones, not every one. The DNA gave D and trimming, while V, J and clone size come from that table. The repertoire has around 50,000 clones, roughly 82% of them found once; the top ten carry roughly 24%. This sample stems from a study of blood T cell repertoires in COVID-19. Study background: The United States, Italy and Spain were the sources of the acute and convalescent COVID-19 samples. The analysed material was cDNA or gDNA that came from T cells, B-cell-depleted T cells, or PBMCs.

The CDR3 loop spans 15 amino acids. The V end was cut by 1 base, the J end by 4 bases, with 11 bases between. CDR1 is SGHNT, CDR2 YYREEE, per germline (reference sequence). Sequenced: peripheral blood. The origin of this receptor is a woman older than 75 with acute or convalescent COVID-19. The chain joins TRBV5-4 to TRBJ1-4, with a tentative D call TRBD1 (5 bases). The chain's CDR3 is CASSLMAGYNEKLFF. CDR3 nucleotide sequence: TGTGCCAGCAGCTTGATGGCAGGGTATAATGAAAAACTGTTTTTT.